One sample yielded the 27 T cell receptor beta chains listed below, sequenced in a study of early T cells in non-severe SARS-CoV-2 infection. TCRdb analysed the 5' RACE reads with MiXCR anew, one entry per CDR3 protein. The repertoire includes about 83,000 distinct CDR3 sequences, 12% to 15% of them detected once, and around 1.5% sits in the top ten. Sequencing used whole blood. Receptors were obtained from an adult who was a healthcare worker with PCR-confirmed SARS-CoV-2 infection or an uninfected control (not recorded which).

This chain connects TRBV19 to TRBJ2-7; D possibly corresponds to TRBD1 (5 bases). Germline values: CDR1 LNHDA, CDR2 SQIVND (reference sequence). CDR3 length equals 13 residues. The V end lost 5 bases, the J end lost 3 bases, and 11 bases lay between the germline ends. In DNA form, the CDR3 reads TGTGCCAGTAGTCAGGGATGGAGCTACGAGCAGTACTTC. Its translation: CASSQGWSYEQYF.

At least ten counts were recorded for this clonotype. The V and J genes are TRBV20-1 and TRBJ1-1; D ambiguous. V lost 4 bases and J 6 bases, leaving 18 bases between the germline ends. The CDR3 sequence is 14 residues long. In germline, CDR1 is DFQATT, CDR2 SNEGSKA (reference sequence). CDR3 sequence reads: CSATVDLLGAEAFF. The CDR3 nucleotides are TGCAGTGCTACCGTTGATTTACTCGGGGCTGAAGCTTTCTTT.

This clonotype has a count of ten or more. V gene TRBV7-9 combines with J gene TRBJ1-2, with TRBD1 matching 7 bases. J gave up 4 bases and V 5 bases, and 4 bases lay outside the gene matches. This CDR3 spans 13 amino acids. Germline lookup yields CDR1 SEHNR and CDR2 FQNEAQ (reference sequence). CDR3 in amino acids: CASSTGTVYGYTF. CDR3 in DNA: TGTGCCAGCAGCACCGGGACAGTCTATGGCTACACCTTC.

The table lists this clonotype with many counts. The V call is TRBV3-1, the J call TRBJ1-6; 7 nucleotides align to TRBD1. V lost 9 bases and J lost 5; bases outside the gene matches: 4. Germline CDR1 and CDR2: LGHDT and YNNKEL (reference sequence). CDR3 length: 13 amino acids. The CDR3 DNA sequence: TGTGCCAGTGGGGACAGAGATAATTCACCCCTCCACTTT. Protein sequence: CASGDRDNSPLHF.

In this sample, this clonotype turned up a few times. The V call is TRBV20-1, the J call TRBJ2-3; D perhaps matches TRBD2 (6 bases). The germline gives CDR1 DFQATT, CDR2 SNEGSKA (reference sequence). Trimming took off 6 bases at V and 6 bases at J, with 16 bases between the two ends. This CDR3 comprises 13 residues. The CDR3 DNA reads TGCAGTGCCCGGGACTTCTCTCCCGATACGCAGTATTTT. It yields the protein CSARDFSPDTQYF.

CDR3 loop: CASSLAESYEQYF. CDR3 nucleotides: TGTGCCAGCAGTTTAGCGGAGAGCTACGAGCAGTACTTC. The chain employs TRBV12-3 or TRBV12-4 and TRBJ2-7; D not resolved. CDR3 length: 13 amino acids. Trimming removed 0 bases at V and 3 bases at J, with 6 bases between.

The table lists this clonotype with many counts. The chain recombines TRBV20-1 with TRBJ2-5; TRBD2 aligns across 8 bases. J was trimmed by 5 bases and V by 6 bases; bases with no gene match: 11. Germline CDR1 is DFQATT and CDR2 is SNEGSKA (reference sequence). The CDR3 covers 14 residues. In nucleotides, the CDR3 is TGCAGTGCCCCACGCAGGACTAGCATGGAGACCCAGTACTTC. Its protein product is CSAPRRTSMETQYF.

This clonotype was seen a few times. The chain combines TRBV7-2 with TRBJ2-3, with TRBD2 matching 11 bases. The length of the CDR3 is 15 residues. V lost 7 bases and J lost 1; bases outside the gene matches: 4. In germline, CDR1 is SGHTA, CDR2 FQGNSA. CDR3 residues: CASNKLAGGTDTQYF. As DNA, the CDR3 is TGTGCCAGCAACAAACTAGCGGGGGGCACAGATACGCAGTATTTT.

This chain connects TRBV19 to TRBJ1-5, with D possibly TRBD1 on 5 matching bases. The CDR3 contains 15 residues. Germline CDR1 LNHDA, CDR2 SQIVND (reference sequence). Trimming removed 7 bases from V and 3 bases from J, with 16 bases in between. The CDR3 loop is CASKVSGQNNQPQHF. The CDR3 coding sequence is TGTGCCAGTAAAGTTTCGGGGCAGAACAATCAGCCCCAGCATTTT.

V usage is TRBV3-1 and J usage is TRBJ1-2, with D maybe TRBD1 (6 bases). This CDR3 has 13 residues. Germline assignment: CDR1 LGHDT and CDR2 YNNKEL (reference sequence). The V gene lost 4 bases and the J gene lost 4 bases, with 10 bases spanning the gap. This CDR3 reads CASSPTGTYGYTF. The CDR3 region has the DNA TGTGCCAGCAGCCCAACAGGGACCTATGGCTACACCTTC.

This clonotype was recorded a few times. The V and J genes are TRBV5-4 and TRBJ2-3, with no clear D. V lost 2 bases, J lost 0 bases, and 10 bases lay in between. The CDR3 extends over 15 amino acids. CDR1 is SGHNT, CDR2 YYREEE, per germline (reference sequence). The CDR3 DNA reads TGTGCCAGCAGCTTAGGCCTCTCTAGCACAGATACGCAGTATTTT. Translated: CASSLGLSSTDTQYF.

V and J are TRBV10-3 and TRBJ2-7; TRBD1 agrees at 9 bases. V shed 8 bases and J 6 bases; nucleotides not matched to a gene: 14. The CDR3 is made up of 15 amino acids. CDR1 is ENHRY, CDR2 SYGVKD, per germline. The CDR3 DNA is TGTGCCATCGGGTTCATAGGGGGACAGGGAGGCGAGCAGTACTTC. Protein: CAIGFIGGQGGEQYF.

Many counts were recorded for this clonotype. The chain is built from TRBV12-3 or TRBV12-4 and TRBJ1-1; 7 nucleotides line up with TRBD1. The ends lost 3 bases at V and 6 bases at J; junction bases unmatched: 10. The CDR3 sequence is 15 residues long. The CDR3 DNA reads as TGTGCCAGCAGTTTTTGGGACAGCCACCCCCCTGAAGCTTTCTTT. This sequence encodes CASSFWDSHPPEAFF.

This clonotype was observed once. The genes are TRBV12-3 or TRBV12-4 and TRBJ2-7, with D uncertain. This CDR3 has 14 amino acids. The V end lost 4 bases, the J end lost 3 bases, and 13 bases lay between the germline ends. CDR3 amino acids: CASSSLVEHYEQYF. CDR3 nucleotides: TGTGCCAGCAGTTCTCTAGTGGAGCACTACGAGCAGTACTTC.

This clonotype was found many times. For the CDR3, the DNA is TGTGCCAGCAGCTCGGGACTAGCGCGGGGAGGGACCTACAATGAGCAGTTCTTC. It specifies CASSSGLARGGTYNEQFF. The V gene is TRBV7-3, the J gene TRBJ2-1, with 10 bases aligning to TRBD2. CDR1 is SGHTA and CDR2 is FQGTGA in the germline V gene. There are 18 residues in the CDR3. V trimming: 4 bases; J trimming: 2 bases; junction bases outside the gene matches: 11.

The table lists this clonotype with many counts. The chain carries TRBV27 and TRBJ1-2; D ambiguous. The CDR3 covers 15 residues. V was shortened by 6 bases and J by 1 base, with 15 bases between the two germline ends. Germline CDR1 and CDR2: MNHEY and SMNVEV (reference sequence). CDR3: CASSSTGLINYGYTF. The CDR3 bases are TGTGCCAGCAGCTCTACGGGATTGATTAACTATGGCTACACCTTC.

V is TRBV3-1 and J is TRBJ2-6; D ambiguous. This CDR3 has 15 residues. Germline V lookup: CDR1 LGHDT, CDR2 YNNKEL (reference sequence). V was trimmed by 1 base and J by 2 bases, leaving 6 bases between them. CDR3 sequence reads: CASSQVLTGANVLTF. DNA of the CDR3: TGTGCCAGCAGCCAAGTCTTAACTGGGGCCAACGTCCTGACTTTC.

The chain employs TRBV4-3 and TRBJ2-7; a weak D match, TRBD2 (5 bases). This CDR3 region has 15 residues. In germline, CDR1 is LGHNA, CDR2 YSLEER. Trimming took off 3 bases at V and 0 bases at J, with 12 bases between the two ends. This chain's CDR3 is CASSHQTTSSYEQYF. In DNA, the CDR3 is TGCGCCAGCAGCCACCAGACAACTAGCTCCTACGAGCAGTACTTC.

This clonotype was counted ten times or more. The chain has TRBV2 and TRBJ2-5, with 7 bases fitting TRBD1. J lost 5 bases, V lost 8 bases, and 14 bases had no gene match. Germline CDR1 SNHLY, CDR2 FYNNEI. The length of the CDR3 is 15 residues. CDR3 DNA: TGTGCCAGCCGGCTTAGGGGGCAAGTCATCGAGACCCAGTACTTC. This sequence encodes CASRLRGQVIETQYF.

This clonotype has ten or more counts. This chain connects TRBV19 to TRBJ2-2, with unresolved D. V lost 6 bases to trimming and J lost 0 bases, with 11 bases between them. The V gene's germline CDR1 is LNHDA and CDR2 SQIVND (reference sequence). The CDR3 length is 15 residues. CDR3 DNA: TGTGCCAGTAGCAACAGCGATACGAACACCGGGGAGCTGTTTTTT. This gives the protein CASSNSDTNTGELFF. The full variable domain, with the rest looked up from reference TRBV19 and TRBJ2-2, is DGGITQSPKYLFRKEGQNVTLSCEQNLNHDAMYWYRQDPGQGLRLIYYSQIVNDFQKGDIAEGYSVSREKKESFPLTVTSAQKNPTAFYLCASSNSDTNTGELFFGEGSRLTVL.

The chain links TRBV20-1 to TRBJ1-2; a weak D match, TRBD1 (6 bases). Trimming stripped 5 bases from V and 2 bases from J, with 15 bases between. The CDR3 spans 14 residues. Germline V gives CDR1 DFQATT, CDR2 SNEGSKA (reference sequence). This CDR3 is CSAPDSRSNYGYTF. Here the CDR3 DNA reads TGCAGTGCTCCGGACAGCCGATCGAACTATGGCTACACCTTC.

The CDR3 here is CSASGVAGRSYEQYF. The CDR3 region has the DNA TGCAGTGCTAGCGGAGTAGCGGGGCGCTCCTACGAGCAGTACTTC. The chain recombines TRBV20-1 with TRBJ2-7; 8 nucleotides agree with TRBD2. Germline CDR1 is DFQATT and CDR2 is SNEGSKA (reference sequence). The CDR3 totals 15 residues. Trimming cost V 3 bases and J 0 bases; bases outside gene matches: 7.

This clonotype was found many times. The chain recombines TRBV2 with TRBJ1-5, with no clear D. Germline CDR1 and CDR2: SNHLY and FYNNEI. This CDR3 has 13 amino acids. The V end was cut by 7 bases, the J end by 6 bases, with 13 bases between. The CDR3 nucleotides read TGTGCCAGCAATGGGCAGTTCGGTCAGCCCCAGCATTTT. It specifies CASNGQFGQPQHF.

In its sample, this clonotype was seen many times. CDR3 DNA sequence: TGTGCCAGCAGCTTAGATCCTGAGACAGGGACTACCGGGGAGCTGTTTTTT. It translates to CASSLDPETGTTGELFF. The chain couples TRBV11-2 to TRBJ2-2, with D possibly TRBD1 on 7 matching bases. This CDR3 spans 17 amino acids. The V gene's germline CDR1 is SGHAT and CDR2 FQNNGV. Trimming cost V 0 bases and J 5 bases, with 16 bases left between them.

There are many counts of this clonotype. The chain links TRBV18 to TRBJ1-3, with a possible D match to TRBD1 (6 bases). Germline lookup yields CDR1 KGHSH and CDR2 LQKENI. There are 14 residues in the CDR3. V lost 6 bases and J lost 1, with 10 bases in between. This CDR3 reads CASSSTGSGNTIYF. CDR3 bases: TGTGCCAGCTCGTCAACAGGGTCTGGAAACACCATATATTTT.

Many counts were recorded for this clonotype. The gene calls are TRBV12-3 or TRBV12-4 and TRBJ2-5, with TRBD2 matching 13 bases. The CDR3 is 16 amino acids. The trim removed 7 bases at V and 7 bases at J, leaving 12 bases unmatched. The CDR3 sequence is CASTLNPTSGGSTQYF. The CDR3, as DNA: TGTGCCAGCACCCTTAACCCGACTAGCGGGGGGTCGACCCAGTACTTC.

In its sample, this clonotype was seen many times. This chain connects TRBV11-2 to TRBJ2-5, with D uncertain. This CDR3 has 12 amino acids. The V end was cut by 3 bases, the J end by 5 bases, with 7 bases between. Germline loops: CDR1 SGHAT, CDR2 FQNNGV. CDR3 in amino acids: CASSFVGETQYF. For the CDR3, the DNA is TGTGCCAGCAGCTTTGTCGGCGAGACCCAGTACTTC.